These 14 T cell receptor beta chains came from one sample sequenced in a study of cytomegalovirus exposure and HLA in healthy donors. A multiplex PCR was run with 60 Vbeta primers and 13 Jbeta primers. Assay used: immunoSEQ multiplex PCR; TCRdb lists only in-frame clones, some missing. The top ten hold approximately 8.6% of the sample, which has some 120,000 clones, approximately 70% seen once. The material sequenced was PBMCs. These receptors were taken from a man aged 25-45 years in good health and CMV-seropositive.

The rearrangement links TRBV7-6 to TRBJ2-7; 8 bases match TRBD1. The J segment lost 7 bases and the V segment lost 5 bases, leaving 16 bases of the junction unmatched. Per the germline V gene, CDR1 is SGHVS and CDR2 is FNYEAQ. The length of the CDR3 is 16 residues. Written as DNA, the CDR3 is TGTGCCAGCAGCACAACCGACAGGGGCGTTGGTGGAGAGCAGTACTTC. Protein product: CASSTTDRGVGGEQYF.

V usage is TRBV2 and J usage is TRBJ2-1; 9 bases line up with TRBD2. The CDR3 extends over 14 amino acids. The ends lost 8 bases at V and 9 bases at J; junction bases unmatched: 11. Germline CDR1 and CDR2: SNHLY and FYNNEI. This CDR3 reads CASAISGGWVEQFF. The CDR3 DNA reads as TGTGCCAGCGCTATTAGCGGGGGTTGGGTTGAGCAGTTCTTC. The variable domain in full, completed from reference TRBV2 and TRBJ2-1, reads EPEVTQTPSHQVTQMGQEVILRCVPISNHLYFYWYRQILGQKVEFLVSFYNNEISEKSEIFDDQFSVERPDGSNFTLKIRSTKLEDSAMYFCASAISGGWVEQFFGPGTRLTVL.

The J gene is TRBJ1-1, the V gene TRBV11-2; D call uncertain. The CDR3 runs 14 residues. Germline V CDR1 and CDR2: SGHAT, FQNNGV. V was trimmed by 0 bases and J by 0 bases, leaving 5 bases between them. The CDR3 here is CASSLDPVNTEAFF. The CDR3 DNA reads as TGTGCCAGCAGCTTAGATCCGGTGAACACTGAAGCTTTCTTT.

The rearrangement uses TRBV5-1 and TRBJ1-4; D may be TRBD1 (5 bases). The CDR3 is made up of 16 amino acids. V was shortened by 2 bases and J by 8 bases, with 19 bases between the two germline ends. Germline CDR1 reads SGHRS; CDR2 reads YFSETQ. This chain's CDR3 is CASSLVGGTQGEKLFF. The CDR3 bases are TGCGCCAGCAGCTTAGTAGGAGGGACCCAAGGGGAAAAACTGTTTTTT.

The chain employs TRBV5-1 and TRBJ1-1, with no clear D. Trimming cost V 1 base and J 4 bases, with 8 bases left between them. Germline lookup yields CDR1 SGHRS and CDR2 YFSETQ. This CDR3 region has 13 residues. This CDR3 reads CASSLWAATEAFF. The CDR3 DNA is TGCGCCAGCAGCTTGTGGGCCGCCACTGAAGCTTTCTTT. The variable domain in full, with the rest retrieved from reference TRBV5-1 and TRBJ1-1, is KAGVTQTPRYLIKTRGQQVTLSCSPISGHRSVSWYQQTPGQGLQFLFEYFSETQRNKGNFPGRFSGRQFSNSRSEMNVSTLELGDSALYLCASSLWAATEAFFGQGTRLTVV.

The V call is TRBV10-2, the J call TRBJ2-7; D is unresolved. CDR3 length equals 13 residues. The ends were cut back, 2 bases at V and 2 bases at J, with 7 bases in the middle. Germline V CDR1 and CDR2: WSHSY, SAAADI. The CDR3 loop is CASSEIEAYEQYF. As DNA, the CDR3 is TGCGCCAGCAGTGAGATAGAGGCCTACGAGCAGTACTTC.

V gene TRBV28 combines with J gene TRBJ1-5; D remains ambiguous. The CDR3 consists of 14 residues. V was cut by 6 bases and J by 7 bases, with 16 bases left in between. The germline V gene encodes CDR1 MDHEN and CDR2 SYDVKM. The CDR3 reads CASRLSQARQPQHF. CDR3 in DNA: TGTGCCAGCAGGCTTAGTCAGGCCCGGCAGCCCCAGCATTTT.

The chain recombines TRBV7-9 with TRBJ1-1, with TRBD1 as a possible D gene (5 bases). Deletions cut 8 bases from V and 5 bases from J, with 6 bases between. The CDR3 covers 10 residues. Per germline, CDR1 SEHNR and CDR2 FQNEAQ (reference sequence). The chain's CDR3 is CASSGTEAFF. DNA for the CDR3: TGTGCCAGCTCAGGGACTGAAGCTTTCTTT.

The chain couples TRBV7-9 to TRBJ2-1; unclear D gene. Germline CDR1 reads SEHNR; CDR2 reads FQNEAQ (reference sequence). This CDR3 region has 12 residues. Trimming removed 6 bases from V and 8 bases from J, with 11 bases in between. The CDR3, as DNA: TGTGCCAGCAGTAAACAGTTGCATGAGCAGTTCTTC. Its translation: CASSKQLHEQFF.

The chain joins TRBV6-5 to TRBJ2-7; possibly TRBD2 for D (7 bases). This CDR3 region has 15 residues. V was clipped by 8 bases and J by 1 base, with 18 bases between them. Germline V gene lookup returns CDR1 MNHEY and CDR2 SVGAGI. The DNA for the CDR3 is TGTGCCAGCCGTAGAGGGGGTAGCGGGTCCTACGAGCAGTACGTC. Translated, it gives CASRRGGSGSYEQYV.

This clone was picked up a small number of times. CDR3 DNA sequence: TGTGCCAGCAGTTTAAAAAGAGGAGTGGCGGGTCGCGGGGAGCTGTTTTTT. This gives the protein CASSLKRGVAGRGELFF. The chain uses TRBV28 and TRBJ2-2; possible D gene TRBD2, 5 bases. From germline, CDR1 is MDHEN and CDR2 SYDVKM. The CDR3 extends over 17 amino acids. V was cut by 2 bases and J by 7 bases, with 20 bases left in between.

This chain connects TRBV5-1 to TRBJ2-1, with 8 bases identical to TRBD1. Germline CDR1 and CDR2: SGHRS and YFSETQ. The V and J ends lost 6 bases and 9 bases, in that order; junction bases with no gene match: 5. The CDR3 is made up of 12 amino acids. The CDR3 is CASNRQGSEQFF. In nucleotides, the CDR3 is TGCGCCAGCAACCGACAGGGGAGTGAGCAGTTCTTC.

This chain joins TRBV29-1 and TRBJ1-1; D is perhaps TRBD1 (5 bases). Trimming removed 4 bases at V and 0 bases at J, with 9 bases between. From germline, CDR1 is SQVTM and CDR2 ANQGSEA. The CDR3 sequence is 13 residues long. CDR3 coding DNA: TGCAGCGTTGTAGGGGTCGTGAACACTGAAGCTTTCTTT. It encodes CSVVGVVNTEAFF.

V usage is TRBV7-2 and J usage is TRBJ1-2; D not certain. The germline V gene encodes CDR1 SGHTA and CDR2 FQGNSA. V lost 2 bases to trimming and J lost 6 bases, with 13 bases between them. The CDR3 runs to 14 residues. The CDR3 is CASSLFAVGDGYTF. The CDR3 bases are TGTGCCAGCAGCTTATTTGCAGTTGGAGATGGCTACACCTTC.